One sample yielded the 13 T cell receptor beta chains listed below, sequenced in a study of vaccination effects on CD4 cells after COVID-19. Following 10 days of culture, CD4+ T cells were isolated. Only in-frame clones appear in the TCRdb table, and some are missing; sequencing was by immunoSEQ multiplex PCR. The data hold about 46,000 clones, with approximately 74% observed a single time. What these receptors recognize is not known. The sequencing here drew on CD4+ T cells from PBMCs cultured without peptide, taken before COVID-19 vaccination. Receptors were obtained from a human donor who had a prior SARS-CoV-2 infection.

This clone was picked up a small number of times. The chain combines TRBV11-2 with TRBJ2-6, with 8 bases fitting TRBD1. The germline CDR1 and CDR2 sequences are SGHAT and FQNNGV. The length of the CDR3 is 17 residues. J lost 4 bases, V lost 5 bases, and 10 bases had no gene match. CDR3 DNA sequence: TGTGCCAGCAGCAACAGAGAGACAGGGGTAGGGGCCAACGTCCTGACTTTC. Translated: CASSNRETGVGANVLTF. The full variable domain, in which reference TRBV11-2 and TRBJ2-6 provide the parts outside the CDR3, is EAGVAQSPRYKIIEKRQSVAFWCNPISGHATLYWYQQILGQGPKLLIQFQNNGVVDDSQLPKDRFSAERLKGVDSTLKIQPAKLEDSAVYLCASSNRETGVGANVLTFGAGSRLTVL.

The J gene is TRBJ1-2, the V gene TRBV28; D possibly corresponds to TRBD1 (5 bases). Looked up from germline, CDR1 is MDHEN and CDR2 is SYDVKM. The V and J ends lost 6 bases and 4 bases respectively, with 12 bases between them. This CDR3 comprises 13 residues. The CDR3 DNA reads TGTGCCAGCAGAGAAAAAAGGGGCTATGGCTACACCTTC. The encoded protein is CASREKRGYGYTF.

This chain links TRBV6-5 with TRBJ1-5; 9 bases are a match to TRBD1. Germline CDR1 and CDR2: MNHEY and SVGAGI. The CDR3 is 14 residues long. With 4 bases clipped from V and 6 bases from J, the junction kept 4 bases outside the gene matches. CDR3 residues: CASSWTGVGQPQHF. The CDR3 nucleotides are TGTGCCAGCAGTTGGACAGGGGTTGGTCAGCCCCAGCATTTT.

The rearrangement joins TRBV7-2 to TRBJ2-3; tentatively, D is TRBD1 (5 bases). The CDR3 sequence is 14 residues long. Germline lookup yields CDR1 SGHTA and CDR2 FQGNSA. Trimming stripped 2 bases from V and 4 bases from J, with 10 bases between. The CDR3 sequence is CASSLNKGADTQYF. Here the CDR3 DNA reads TGTGCCAGCAGCTTAAATAAAGGGGCAGATACGCAGTATTTT. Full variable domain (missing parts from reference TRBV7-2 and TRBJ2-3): GAGVSQSPSNKVTEKGKDVELRCDPISGHTALYWYRQSLGQGLEFLIYFQGNSAPDKSGLPSDRFSAERTGGSVSTLTIQRTQQEDSAVYLCASSLNKGADTQYFGPGTRLTVL.

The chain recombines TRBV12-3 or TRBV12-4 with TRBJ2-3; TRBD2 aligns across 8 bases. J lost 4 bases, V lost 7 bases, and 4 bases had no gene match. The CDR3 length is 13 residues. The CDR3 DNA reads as TGTGCCAGCACCCGCGGGAGGTCAGATACGCAGTATTTT. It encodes CASTRGRSDTQYF.

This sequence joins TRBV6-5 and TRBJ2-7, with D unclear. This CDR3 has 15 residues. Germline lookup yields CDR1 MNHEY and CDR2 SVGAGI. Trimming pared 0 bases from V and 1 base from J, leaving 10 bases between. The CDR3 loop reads CASSYSPGLSYEQYF. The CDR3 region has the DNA TGTGCCAGCAGTTACTCGCCGGGTTTATCCTACGAGCAGTACTTC.

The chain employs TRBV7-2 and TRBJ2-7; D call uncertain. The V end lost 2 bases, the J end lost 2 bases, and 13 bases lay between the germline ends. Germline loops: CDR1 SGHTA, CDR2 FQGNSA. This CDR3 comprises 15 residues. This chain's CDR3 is CASSLQAQRTYEQYF. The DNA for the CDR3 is TGTGCCAGCAGCTTACAAGCCCAAAGGACCTACGAGCAGTACTTC.

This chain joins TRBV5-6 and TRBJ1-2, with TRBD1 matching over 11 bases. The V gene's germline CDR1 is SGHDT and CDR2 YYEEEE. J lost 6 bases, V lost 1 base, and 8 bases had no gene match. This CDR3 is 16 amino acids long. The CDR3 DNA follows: TGTGCCAGCAGCTTGTACGGGACAGGGGGGGCCGATGGCTACACCTTC. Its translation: CASSLYGTGGADGYTF. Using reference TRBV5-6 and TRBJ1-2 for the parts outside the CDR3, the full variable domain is DAGVTQSPTHLIKTRGQQVTLRCSPKSGHDTVSWYQQALGQGPQFIFQYYEEEERQRGNFPDRFSGHQFPNYSSELNVNALLLGDSALYLCASSLYGTGGADGYTFGSGTRLTVV.

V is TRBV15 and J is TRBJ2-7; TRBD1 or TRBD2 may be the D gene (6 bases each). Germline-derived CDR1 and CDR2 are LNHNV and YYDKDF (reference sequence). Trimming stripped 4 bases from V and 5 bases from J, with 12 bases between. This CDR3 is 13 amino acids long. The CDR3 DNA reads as TGTGCCACCAGCAACCAGAGGGGGGACGAGCAGTACTTC. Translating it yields CATSNQRGDEQYF.

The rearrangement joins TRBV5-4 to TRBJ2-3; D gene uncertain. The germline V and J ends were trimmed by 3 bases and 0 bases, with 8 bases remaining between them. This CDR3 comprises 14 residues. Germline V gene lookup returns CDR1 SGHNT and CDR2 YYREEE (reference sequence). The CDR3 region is CASSYTVSTDTQYF. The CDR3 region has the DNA TGTGCCAGCAGCTATACAGTAAGCACAGATACGCAGTATTTT.

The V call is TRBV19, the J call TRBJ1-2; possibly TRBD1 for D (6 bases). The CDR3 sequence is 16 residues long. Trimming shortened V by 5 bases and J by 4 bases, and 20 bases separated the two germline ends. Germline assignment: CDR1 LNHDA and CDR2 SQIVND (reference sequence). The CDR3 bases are TGTGCCAGTAGTTTGGGGACACACGAAATATCCTATGGCTACACCTTC. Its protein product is CASSLGTHEISYGYTF.

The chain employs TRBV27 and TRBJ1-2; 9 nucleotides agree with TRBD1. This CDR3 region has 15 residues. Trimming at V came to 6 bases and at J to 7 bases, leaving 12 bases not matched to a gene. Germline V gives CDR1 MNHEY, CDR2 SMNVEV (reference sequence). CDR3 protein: CASSRDRDRVSGYTF. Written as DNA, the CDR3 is TGTGCCAGCAGCCGAGACCGGGACAGGGTTTCTGGCTACACCTTC.

Here the CDR3 DNA reads TGTGCCAGCAGTGATTTGAGGGGCACTGAAGCTTTCTTT. Translating gives CASSDLRGTEAFF. The rearrangement links TRBV2 to TRBJ1-1; D possibly corresponds to TRBD1 (5 bases). The CDR3 loop spans 13 amino acids. The germline V gene has CDR1 SNHLY and CDR2 FYNNEI. Trimming removed 3 bases at V and 4 bases at J, with 9 bases between. The whole variable domain, remainder taken from reference TRBV2 and TRBJ1-1, is EPEVTQTPSHQVTQMGQEVILRCVPISNHLYFYWYRQILGQKVEFLVSFYNNEISEKSEIFDDQFSVERPDGSNFTLKIRSTKLEDSAMYFCASSDLRGTEAFFGQGTRLTVV.